These 12 T cell receptor beta chains were all obtained from the same sample, sequenced in a study of lymphopenia after photon versus proton radiotherapy. Clones were sequenced by immunoSEQ multiplex PCR, and TCRdb holds only the in-frame ones, with some missing. The sample gives fewer than 25,000 clones, about four fifths of which show up once; over 20% is in the top ten. Sample: peripheral blood, taken from a patient treated with photon-based radiotherapy. These receptor sequences come from a middle-aged man with gastric cancer.

J is TRBJ2-3 and V is TRBV5-1; 7 bases agree with TRBD2. This CDR3 comprises 15 residues. Germline-derived CDR1 and CDR2 are SGHRS and YFSETQ. The V gene end was trimmed by 4 bases and the J gene end by 0 bases; junction bases not matched to a gene: 5. The CDR3 loop reads CASSPSGTSTDTQYF. In nucleotides, the CDR3 is TGCGCCAGCAGCCCTAGCGGCACTAGCACAGATACGCAGTATTTT.

This clone showed up just a few times. The chain links TRBV7-2 to TRBJ2-1; 7 nucleotides agree with TRBD2. The junction had 2 bases not matched to a gene; V was cut back by 2 bases and J by 7 bases. The CDR3 covers 13 residues. Germline V gene data show CDR1 as SGHTA and CDR2 as FQGNSA. The CDR3 nucleotides read TGTGCCAGCAGCTTAATGGGGGGGAATGAGCAGTTCTTC. It specifies CASSLMGGNEQFF.

The chain links TRBV7-3 to TRBJ2-7; D is perhaps TRBD1 or TRBD2 (5 bases each). This CDR3 is 14 amino acids long. Germline V gene sequence: CDR1 SGHTA, CDR2 FQGTGA. The germline V and J ends were trimmed by 5 bases and 5 bases, with 16 bases remaining between them. This CDR3 reads CASSRDPTSNEQYF. The CDR3 region has the DNA TGTGCCAGCAGCAGGGACCCAACAAGCAACGAGCAGTACTTC.

The chain couples TRBV4-2 to TRBJ1-6; D is undetermined. Germline V CDR1 and CDR2: LGHNA, YNFKEQ. The ends were cut back, 1 base at V and 7 bases at J, with 17 bases in the middle. This CDR3 comprises 17 residues. The CDR3 here is CASSQGGESLWNSPLHF. In nucleotides, the CDR3 is TGTGCCAGCAGCCAAGGTGGGGAAAGTTTGTGGAATTCACCCCTCCACTTT.

The chain recombines TRBV19 with TRBJ1-2; 7 bases fit TRBD1. This CDR3 region has 14 residues. V shed 3 bases, J shed 7 bases, and the junction held 8 bases outside the gene matches. Per germline, CDR1 LNHDA and CDR2 SQIVND (reference sequence). The CDR3 region is CASSIGQGGGGYTF. In DNA form, the CDR3 reads TGTGCCAGTAGTATTGGCCAGGGGGGCGGTGGCTACACCTTC.

V usage is TRBV29-1 and J usage is TRBJ1-2; 8 bases map to TRBD1. CDR1 and CDR2 from the germline V gene are SQVTM and ANQGSEA. This CDR3 is 16 amino acids long. With V trimmed by 5 bases and J by 3 bases, 14 bases remained unmatched. The CDR3 DNA is TGCAGCGTTTCCCCACCCTTCTTGACAGGGGACTATGGCTACACCTTC. Translating gives CSVSPPFLTGDYGYTF.

This clone came up once. V and J are TRBV6-6 and TRBJ1-1; D gene unclear. Germline CDR1 is MNHNY and CDR2 is SVGAGI (reference sequence). The V gene lost 7 bases and the J gene lost 0 bases, with 9 bases spanning the gap. This CDR3 has 13 amino acids. CDR3 region: CASTLTVNTEAFF. The CDR3 coding sequence is TGTGCCAGCACCCTTACAGTGAACACTGAAGCTTTCTTT.

V usage is TRBV19 and J usage is TRBJ2-3; 9 positions agree with TRBD1. Losses at the gene ends were 7 bases for V and 1 base for J; bases not matched to a gene: 9. CDR1 and CDR2 from the germline V gene are LNHDA and SQIVND (reference sequence). This CDR3 spans 16 amino acids. As DNA, the CDR3 is TGTGCCAGTAAAAGCCTCACAGGGGGCGGCACAGATACGCAGTATTTT. Protein: CASKSLTGGGTDTQYF. The full variable domain, its missing parts supplied by reference TRBV19 and TRBJ2-3, is DGGITQSPKYLFRKEGQNVTLSCEQNLNHDAMYWYRQDPGQGLRLIYYSQIVNDFQKGDIAEGYSVSREKKESFPLTVTSAQKNPTAFYLCASKSLTGGGTDTQYFGPGTRLTVL.

The chain uses TRBV6-6 and TRBJ1-5; D not certain. The CDR3 has 13 residues. Per germline, CDR1 MNHNY and CDR2 SVGAGI (reference sequence). Trimming stripped 2 bases from V and 7 bases from J, with 9 bases between. The CDR3: CASSYRAGQPQHF. CDR3 nucleotides: TGTGCCAGCAGTTACAGGGCAGGACAGCCCCAGCATTTT.

The chain links TRBV11-3 to TRBJ2-7, with D perhaps matching TRBD1 (6 bases). CDR1 is SGHNT and CDR2 is YENEEA in the germline V gene. Trimming left V 5 bases short and J 4 bases short, with 18 bases between. The CDR3 runs to 15 residues. CDR3 sequence reads: CASSPGPGHTYEQYF. For the CDR3, the DNA is TGTGCCAGCAGCCCCGGGCCGGGACATACGTACGAGCAGTACTTC.

This clone appeared once. CDR3 DNA sequence: TGTGCGGGGGAGGCAAACGGTGACACCATATATTTT. Protein: CAGEANGDTIYF. The chain uses TRBV6-1 and TRBJ1-3; TRBD1 might be the D (5 bases). The CDR3 extends over 12 amino acids. Germline V gene data show CDR1 as MNHNS and CDR2 as SASEGT.

The rearrangement uses TRBV9 and TRBJ2-5, with TRBD2 identical over 7 bases. The CDR3 length is 15 residues. Trimming took 1 base from V and 2 from J; bases not matched to a gene: 5. The germline gives CDR1 SGDLS, CDR2 YYNGEE. For the CDR3, the DNA is TGTGCCAGCAGCGTACAGGCGGGGGAGCAAGAGACCCAGTACTTC. It codes for CASSVQAGEQETQYF. The whole variable domain, filled in from reference TRBV9 and TRBJ2-5, reads DSGVTQTPKHLITATGQRVTLRCSPRSGDLSVYWYQQSLDQGLQFLIQYYNGEERAKGNILERFSAQQFPDLHSELNLSSLELGDSALYFCASSVQAGEQETQYFGPGTRLLVL.